The next 24 T cell receptor beta chains were all read from a single sample in a study of blood T cell repertoires in COVID-19. Produced via immunoSEQ multiplex PCR; TCRdb's table is partial and in-frame only. In the table there are about 200,000 clones, 87% of which are singletons. Sample: peripheral blood. These receptor sequences come from a man aged 55 to 69 with active or convalescent COVID-19.

The chain recombines TRBV6-1 with TRBJ2-7, with D maybe TRBD1 (6 bases). This CDR3 region has 13 residues. The V end lost 3 bases, the J end lost 4 bases, and 10 bases lay between the germline ends. In germline, CDR1 is MNHNS, CDR2 SASEGT. This CDR3 reads CASSENRVYEQYF. The CDR3 DNA reads as TGTGCCAGCAGTGAGAACAGGGTTTACGAGCAGTACTTC.

The CDR3 region is CAIYRGANYGYTF. The CDR3 DNA reads TGTGCCATCTACAGGGGGGCTAACTATGGCTACACCTTC. The chain couples TRBV19 to TRBJ1-2, with TRBD1 matching over 8 bases. The trim removed 10 bases at V and 0 bases at J, leaving 4 bases unmatched. Germline values: CDR1 LNHDA, CDR2 SQIVND (reference sequence). The CDR3 is 13 amino acids.

The rearrangement uses TRBV9 and TRBJ2-7; possibly TRBD2 for D (6 bases). The CDR3 totals 15 residues. V shed 0 bases and J shed 5 bases, with 15 bases lying between them. Germline V CDR1 and CDR2: SGDLS, YYNGEE. Here the CDR3 DNA reads TGTGCCAGCAGCGTAGGACTAGGGAGGACCAACGAGCAGTACTTC. This encodes CASSVGLGRTNEQYF.

The V and J genes are TRBV21-1 and TRBJ2-3; the table's D call TRBD1 went unverified against the DNA. TRBV21-1 is designated a pseudogene. The CDR3 is made up of 17 amino acids. The CDR3 DNA reads TGTGCCAGCAGCAAAGCCGGACAAAGGGCCGGTGAAGATACGCAGTATTTT. Translating it yields CASSKAGQRAGEDTQYF.

V usage is TRBV21-1 and J usage is TRBJ2-4; TRBD2, as called in the table, went unchecked against the DNA. TRBV21-1 is annotated as a pseudogene. The CDR3 length is 18 residues. This CDR3 is CASLKAASGGRAKNIQYF. In DNA form, the CDR3 reads TGTGCCAGTCTGAAGGCGGCTAGCGGGGGGAGGGCCAAAAACATTCAGTACTTC.

The V gene is TRBV6-5, the J gene TRBJ2-7; TRBD1 aligns across 8 bases. The trim removed 6 bases at V and 0 bases at J, leaving 7 bases unmatched. The germline V gene has CDR1 MNHEY and CDR2 SVGAGI. The CDR3 contains 15 residues. As DNA, the CDR3 is TGTGCCAGCAGACCCGGGACAGGAAACTCCTACGAGCAGTACTTC. Residues: CASRPGTGNSYEQYF.

This sequence joins TRBV5-6 and TRBJ2-3; 9 bases map to TRBD1. CDR1 is SGHDT, CDR2 YYEEEE, per germline. J was trimmed by 10 bases and V by 3 bases; bases with no gene match: 9. This CDR3 is built from 14 residues. In DNA form, the CDR3 reads TGTGCCAGCAGCTCCCCACAGGGGGCCGAAGCGCAGTATTTT. This sequence encodes CASSSPQGAEAQYF.

This clone has a handful of counts. The chain joins TRBV19 to TRBJ1-2; 7 bases are shared with TRBD1. With V trimmed by 7 bases and J by 6 bases, 11 bases remained unmatched. The CDR3 has 14 residues. Per germline, CDR1 LNHDA and CDR2 SQIVND (reference sequence). In nucleotides, the CDR3 is TGTGCCAGTACCCGGACAGGATTGGTTCATGGCTACACCTTC. This gives the protein CASTRTGLVHGYTF. The full variable domain, in which reference TRBV19 and TRBJ1-2 provide the parts outside the CDR3, is DGGITQSPKYLFRKEGQNVTLSCEQNLNHDAMYWYRQDPGQGLRLIYYSQIVNDFQKGDIAEGYSVSREKKESFPLTVTSAQKNPTAFYLCASTRTGLVHGYTFGSGTRLTVV.

The gene calls are TRBV14 and TRBJ1-6, with unresolved D. The CDR3 sequence is 15 residues long. V was pared by 3 bases and J by 10 bases, with 16 bases between. Germline loops: CDR1 SGHDN, CDR2 FVKESK. CDR3 DNA: TGTGCCAGCAGCCAGTACGGGTTGGGAGACTCACCCCTCCACTTT. It translates to CASSQYGLGDSPLHF.

The chain combines TRBV4-1 with TRBJ1-2; D is unresolved. V was clipped by 1 base and J by 6 bases, with 9 bases between them. This CDR3 region has 13 residues. Germline CDR1 and CDR2: MGHRA and YSYEKL. The CDR3, as DNA: TGCGCCAGCAGCCAAGGACGCGGGCATGGCTACACCTTC. This gives the protein CASSQGRGHGYTF.

The J gene is TRBJ1-4, the V gene TRBV19; tentative D call: TRBD1 (6 bases). The CDR3 has 16 residues. Germline CDR1 LNHDA, CDR2 SQIVND (reference sequence). The ends were cut back, 6 bases at V and 4 bases at J, with 18 bases in the middle. CDR3 protein: CASRSRGGQSNEKLFF. The CDR3 DNA reads as TGTGCCAGTAGGTCCCGGGGGGGACAAAGTAATGAAAAACTGTTTTTT.

The chain has TRBV6-5 and TRBJ2-7; possible D gene TRBD1, 6 bases. The CDR3 has 13 amino acids. The V gene lost 6 bases and the J gene lost 3 bases, with 12 bases spanning the gap. The germline gives CDR1 MNHEY, CDR2 SVGAGI. The CDR3: CASRRTGIYEQYF. In DNA form, the CDR3 reads TGTGCCAGCAGGCGAACAGGGATCTACGAGCAGTACTTC.

The rearrangement links TRBV24-1 to TRBJ2-7; TRBD1 agrees at 10 bases. V shed 11 bases, J shed 2 bases, and the junction held 20 bases outside the gene matches. The germline CDR1 and CDR2 sequences are KGHDR and SFDVKD. This CDR3 region has 18 residues. The CDR3 is CAMKIRDRGSSLTYEQYF. CDR3 sequence (DNA): TGTGCCATGAAAATCCGGGACAGGGGCTCCTCATTGACCTACGAGCAGTACTTC.

The chain links TRBV2 to TRBJ2-7; 8 bases agree with TRBD2. Germline-derived CDR1 and CDR2 are SNHLY and FYNNEI. V shed 4 bases and J 0 bases; nucleotides not matched to a gene: 11. There are 17 residues in the CDR3. CDR3 DNA sequence: TGTGCCAGCAGTGGACCTACTAGCGGACAGATCTCCTACGAGCAGTACTTC. Protein: CASSGPTSGQISYEQYF.

The V call is TRBV5-4, the J call TRBJ1-2, with 7 bases fitting TRBD1. With 3 bases clipped from V and 8 bases from J, the junction kept 13 bases outside the gene matches. Germline CDR1 reads SGHNT; CDR2 reads YYREEE (reference sequence). The CDR3 covers 15 residues. The CDR3 here is CASSSQYRGPQGYTF. CDR3 coding DNA: TGTGCCAGCAGCTCCCAATACAGGGGACCCCAGGGCTACACCTTC.

This clone was detected a few times. The rearrangement joins TRBV4-2 to TRBJ2-5; D remains unclear. The length of the CDR3 is 12 residues. Germline V gene lookup returns CDR1 LGHNA and CDR2 YNFKEQ. V lost 1 base, J lost 3 bases, and 3 bases lay in between. CDR3 sequence (DNA): TGTGCCAGCAGCCAAGTTAAAGAGACCCAGTACTTC. The encoded protein is CASSQVKETQYF.

This rearrangement joins TRBV6-5 to TRBJ1-2; maybe TRBD1 (6 bases). The CDR3 is 13 amino acids. V lost 7 bases, J lost 8 bases, and 17 bases lay in between. CDR1 and CDR2 (germline): MNHEY, SVGAGI. In DNA form, the CDR3 reads TGTGCCAGCACCTACGGGGGGGCGCAGGGCTACACCTTC. Translating it yields CASTYGGAQGYTF.

This chain joins TRBV7-3 and TRBJ1-1; D not certain. CDR3 length: 15 amino acids. Trimming cost V 1 base and J 2 bases, with 11 bases left between them. The germline gives CDR1 SGHTA, CDR2 FQGTGA. CDR3: CASSLSYSTNTEAFF. In DNA form, the CDR3 reads TGTGCCAGCAGCTTAAGCTATAGTACTAACACTGAAGCTTTCTTT.

This chain uses TRBV2 with TRBJ2-7; D ambiguous. V was shortened by 7 bases and J by 6 bases, with 16 bases between the two germline ends. The CDR3 length is 13 residues. The germline V gene has CDR1 SNHLY and CDR2 FYNNEI. The CDR3: CASMSVPGTEQYF. CDR3 nucleotides: TGTGCCAGCATGAGTGTGCCGGGTACCGAGCAGTACTTC.

V and J are TRBV20-1 and TRBJ2-5; possibly TRBD2 for D (5 bases). Germline CDR1 and CDR2: DFQATT and SNEGSKA (reference sequence). The length of the CDR3 is 12 residues. V lost 3 bases and J 5 bases, leaving 10 bases between the germline ends. The CDR3 DNA reads TGCAGTGCTAGTTCGGCGGGTGAGACCCAGTACTTC. Its translation: CSASSAGETQYF.

The V call is TRBV4-1, the J call TRBJ2-5; D perhaps matches TRBD2 (5 bases). V gave up 1 base and J gave up 4 bases, with 13 bases separating them. CDR3 length: 15 residues. From germline, CDR1 is MGHRA and CDR2 YSYEKL. In nucleotides, the CDR3 is TGCGCCAGCAGCCAAGTAGGACTGAATCGAGAGACCCAGTACTTC. It translates to CASSQVGLNRETQYF.

The sample holds a few counts of this clone. The chain combines TRBV18 with TRBJ1-4, with TRBD1 identical over 8 bases. The CDR3 has 14 amino acids. V trimming: 4 bases; J trimming: 8 bases; junction bases outside the gene matches: 6. Looked up from germline, CDR1 is KGHSH and CDR2 is LQKENI. CDR3 sequence reads: CASSRDRQEEKLFF. In DNA, the CDR3 is TGTGCCAGCTCACGGGACAGGCAAGAAGAAAAACTGTTTTTT.

The gene calls are TRBV29-1 and TRBJ1-1; TRBD1 might be the D (5 bases). Between the trimmed V and J ends, which lost 7 bases and 2 bases, there was a span of 17 bases. Germline loops: CDR1 SQVTM, CDR2 ANQGSEA. The CDR3 is 14 residues long. CDR3 region: CSGALQVENTEAFF. CDR3 DNA sequence: TGCAGCGGAGCCTTACAGGTGGAAAACACTGAAGCTTTCTTT.

V gene TRBV5-1 combines with J gene TRBJ1-4, with D possibly being TRBD1 (5 bases). This CDR3 has 14 residues. CDR1 is SGHRS and CDR2 is YFSETQ in the germline V gene. V lost 0 bases, J lost 5 bases, and 8 bases lay in between. In nucleotides, the CDR3 is TGCGCCAGCAGCTTGGAGGCAGGGAATGAAAAACTGTTTTTT. Its protein is CASSLEAGNEKLFF.